The rows below give T cell receptor beta chains drawn from one sample of a study of cytomegalovirus exposure and HLA in healthy donors. TCRdb keeps only in-frame clones here, not all; method: immunoSEQ multiplex PCR. This table holds tens of thousands of clones, more than 70% found once. Sequenced input: PBMCs. The receptors originated from a man aged 40-49 years in good health and CMV-seronegative. The CDR3 runs from the conserved cysteine through the conserved F or W. D genes are given only for firm matches.

V	J	D	CDR3
TRBV6-5	TRBJ1-1	.	CASSRGGNLNTEAFF
TRBV7-8	TRBJ1-2	.	CASSTRTDDYGYTF
TRBV11-2	TRBJ1-4	TRBD1	CASRYTGVAEKLFF
TRBV5-1	TRBJ2-2	.	CASSLEDTGELFF
TRBV7-2	TRBJ1-5	TRBD1	CASSPGQGSNQPQHF
TRBV7-2	TRBJ2-3	.	CASSFTFGSGTDTQYF
TRBV9	TRBJ2-3	TRBD2	CASSVGRGGTSTDTQYF
TRBV4-1	TRBJ2-1	TRBD2	CASSRTGTSGGARNEQFF
TRBV15	TRBJ2-3	TRBD2	CATSPAGAFTDTQYF
TRBV10-3	TRBJ2-2	.	CAISESTGGLFTGELFF
TRBV2	TRBJ2-1	.	CASSEALQFAEKFF
TRBV5-1	TRBJ2-5	.	CASSLGSETQYF
TRBV5-1	TRBJ2-6	TRBD1	CASSLEGQVSGANVLTF
TRBV28	TRBJ2-7	.	CASSLRYEQYF
TRBV29-1	TRBJ2-7	.	CSVEQGSEQYF
TRBV18	TRBJ1-4	.	CASSPPSEALTNEKLFF
TRBV2	TRBJ2-5	TRBD1	CASSVRTGTGETQYF
TRBV6-5	TRBJ2-7	TRBD1	CASSYSLWTGENEQYF
TRBV5-1	TRBJ2-1	TRBD2	CASSYLAGSYNEQFF
TRBV5-1	TRBJ2-3	TRBD2	CASSSPILAGSSDTQYF
TRBV11-2	TRBJ1-4	TRBD1	CASSPNRGRVEKLFF
TRBV18	TRBJ2-7	TRBD1	CASSEPGQLTYEQYF
TRBV7-7	TRBJ2-2	.	CASRRQVSGTGELFF
TRBV5-1	TRBJ2-1	TRBD2	CASSYEGASGRAHNEQFF
TRBV28	TRBJ2-3	.	CASSLGLTASTDTQYF
TRBV5-1	TRBJ2-2	TRBD1	CASSDGQGGTGELFF
TRBV28	TRBJ2-6	.	CASSFGDSGANVLTF
TRBV7-2	TRBJ1-5	.	CASSLGARGPPNQPQHF
TRBV11-1	TRBJ2-5	TRBD1	CASSRDSLNQETQYF
TRBV15	TRBJ1-6	.	CATSRDAGAGDSPLHF
TRBV7-8	TRBJ2-7	.	CASSLVGRSYEQYF
TRBV7-9	TRBJ2-7	TRBD2	CSSSVKPGLGLGEQYF
TRBV27	TRBJ2-5	.	CASSLFFRETQYF
TRBV28	TRBJ1-1	.	CASSLQITEAFF
TRBV6-1	TRBJ2-7	TRBD1	CASSEGQGALYEQYF
TRBV18	TRBJ1-2	TRBD1	CASSPPSTGSSGYTF
TRBV28	TRBJ2-7	TRBD2	CASSSSGGEDYEQYF
TRBV7-9	TRBJ2-1	TRBD2	CASSLGGGDREGNEQFF
TRBV5-1	TRBJ2-2	.	CASSTDISNTGELFF
TRBV19	TRBJ2-3	TRBD2	CASSIRTSGRADTQYF
TRBV19	TRBJ2-3	.	CASSLTVSTDTQYF
TRBV2	TRBJ2-1	TRBD1	CASRGTGTGGFNEQFF
TRBV27	TRBJ2-3	.	CASRPITGRESTDTQYF
TRBV27	TRBJ2-1	TRBD2	CASMLAGAMSGNEQFF
TRBV5-4	TRBJ2-1	TRBD1	CASSLDEGAGYNEQFF
TRBV5-1	TRBJ1-2	.	CASSWVTGSYGYTF
TRBV7-8	TRBJ2-7	TRBD1	CASSPRQGGYEQYF
TRBV6-1	TRBJ2-7	.	CASSEGVVEQYF
TRBV25-1	TRBJ2-6	.	CASSEQGYGANVLTF
TRBV11-2	TRBJ1-2	TRBD1	CASSRTGKENYGYTF
TRBV2	TRBJ2-7	TRBD1	CASTGGTGPYEQYF
TRBV29-1	TRBJ2-1	.	CSVGLGVDEQFF
TRBV5-4	TRBJ2-5	.	CASSLGPGTSWETQYF
TRBV2	TRBJ2-4	.	CASSEAFRPGAKNIQYF
TRBV2	TRBJ2-7	TRBD1	CASSTGTGNEQYF
TRBV28	TRBJ2-3	TRBD2	CASSRGGGPTDTQYF
TRBV5-1	TRBJ2-3	TRBD2	CASSLGGGADTQYF
TRBV7-7	TRBJ2-3	.	CASSLDLGTGTDTQYF
TRBV2	TRBJ2-2	.	CASSGETGTGELFF
TRBV19	TRBJ1-5	.	CASTPGQRHQPQHF